The rows below give T cell receptor beta chains drawn from one sample of a study of T cell responses to AZD1222 COVID-19 vaccine. Libraries were prepared by immunoSEQ multiplex PCR; TCRdb keeps only in-frame clonotypes and omits some of them. The top ten clones hold approximately 10% of a sample with 75,000 to 100,000 clones, around 88% of them seen once. The starting material was peripheral blood, obtained on day 0 of MenACWY control vaccination. These receptors originate from an adult in good health. The CDR3 runs from the conserved cysteine through the conserved F or W. The D gene is left open where the match is weak. The size of a clone is reported for some rows only, either as once, few or many, or as a class for expanded clones.

size	J	length	D	V	CDR3	DNA
.	TRBJ2-1	18	TRBD2	TRBV4-2	CASSSGLSGGSSYNEQFF	TGTGCCAGCAGCTCCGGACTAAGCGGGGGCTCATCCTACAATGAGCAGTTCTTC
.	TRBJ2-4	13	.	TRBV19	CASSMSRTDDQYF	TGTGCCAGTAGTATGTCGAGGACGGATGATCAGTACTTC
.	TRBJ2-7	12	.	TRBV13	CASSRTADEQYF	TGTGCCAGCAGCCGGACAGCCGACGAGCAGTACTTC
.	TRBJ1-2	17	TRBD1	TRBV27	CASSLSWARGHNYGYTF	TGTGCCAGCAGTTTATCGTGGGCCAGGGGGCATAACTATGGCTACACCTTC
.	TRBJ2-1	17	.	TRBV3-1/TRBV3-2	CASSQDNQGVGSDEQFF	TGTGCCAGCAGCCAAGATAACCAAGGTGTGGGAAGCGATGAGCAGTTCTTC
.	TRBJ2-2	13	.	TRBV6-5	CASTAFNTGELFF	TGTGCCAGCACGGCATTTAACACCGGGGAGCTGTTTTTT
.	TRBJ2-3	15	TRBD2	TRBV5-1	CASFDLAGVADTQYF	TGCGCCAGCTTCGATCTAGCGGGTGTTGCAGATACGCAGTATTTT
.	TRBJ2-7	14	.	TRBV27	CASSLTALSYEQYF	TGTGCCAGCAGTTTGACAGCACTCTCCTACGAGCAGTACTTC
few	TRBJ1-6	14	.	TRBV30	CAWSQGHSRSPLHF	TGTGCCTGGAGCCAGGGGCATTCGCGCTCACCCCTCCACTTT
.	TRBJ2-1	13	.	TRBV7-2	CASSTGRRNEQFF	TGTGCCAGCAGCACGGGACGTAGAAATGAGCAGTTCTTC
.	TRBJ1-3	15	.	TRBV3-1/TRBV3-2	CASSQGRGTGNTIYF	TGTGCCAGCAGCCAGGGACGCGGGACTGGAAACACCATATATTTT
.	TRBJ2-5	16	TRBD1	TRBV24-1	CATSVPRDRGPVVQYF	TGTGCCACCAGTGTCCCCCGGGACAGGGGGCCCGTCGTCCAGTACTTC
once	TRBJ1-1	15	.	TRBV4-3	CASSQEGHKNTEAFF	TGCGCCAGCAGCCAAGAGGGCCACAAGAACACTGAAGCTTTCTTT
.	TRBJ2-1	15	TRBD1	TRBV3-1/TRBV3-2	CASSQDRRTGGEQFF	TGTGCCAGCAGCCAAGATAGGAGGACAGGGGGCGAGCAGTTCTTC
.	TRBJ2-3	14	.	TRBV4-2	CASSQLPSTDTQYF	TGTGCCAGCAGCCAACTCCCGAGCACAGATACGCAGTATTTT
.	TRBJ1-6	17	.	TRBV27	CASSLSPSGSYNSPLHF	TGTGCCAGCAGTTTATCCCCGTCGGGCTCCTATAATTCACCCCTCCACTTT
few	TRBJ1-2	15	.	TRBV19	CASSIDIIPGYGYTF	TGTGCCAGTAGTATAGATATAATCCCTGGCTATGGCTACACCTTC
.	TRBJ1-1	13	.	TRBV7-3	CASSFSMNTEAFF	TGTGCCAGCAGCTTTTCCATGAACACTGAAGCTTTCTTT
few	TRBJ1-2	10	.	TRBV30	CAWSGGGYTF	TGTGCCTGGAGCGGCGGTGGCTACACCTTC
.	TRBJ1-3	16	.	TRBV11-1	CASSPKTGRSGNTIYF	TGTGCCAGCAGCCCCAAGACAGGACGGTCCGGAAACACCATATATTTT
.	TRBJ2-2	16	TRBD1	TRBV9	CASSVLTGPTTGELFF	TGTGCCAGCAGCGTTCTGACAGGGCCGACCACCGGGGAGCTGTTTTTT
.	TRBJ2-5	15	TRBD1	TRBV10-3	CAISETQGERKTQYF	TGTGCCATCAGTGAGACTCAGGGGGAGAGGAAGACCCAGTACTTC
.	TRBJ1-2	13	.	TRBV12-3/TRBV12-4	CASSFGIPYGYTF	TGTGCCAGCAGTTTCGGGATTCCCTATGGCTACACCTTC
.	TRBJ2-3	17	TRBD2	TRBV4-1	CASSRVPSGGATDTQYF	TGCGCCAGCAGCCGTGTTCCTAGCGGGGGGGCGACAGATACGCAGTATTTT
.	TRBJ1-2	17	.	TRBV10-3	CAISAGDPTGNRYGYTF	TGTGCCATCAGTGCCGGGGATCCCACAGGGAACCGATATGGCTACACCTTC
.	TRBJ1-2	17	.	TRBV21-1	CASSNGVWAGHNYGYTF	TGTGCCAGCAGCAATGGAGTCTGGGCCGGCCATAACTATGGCTACACCTTC
.	TRBJ2-5	13	.	TRBV6-2/TRBV6-3	CASSPGQGETQYF	TGTGCCAGCAGTCCGGGGCAAGGGGAGACCCAGTACTTC
many	TRBJ1-2	15	TRBD1	TRBV7-2	CASSLGTGRSDGYTF	TGTGCCAGCAGCTTAGGGACAGGGAGAAGTGATGGCTACACCTTC
.	TRBJ1-2	13	.	TRBV6-6	CASSLETTYGYTF	TGTGCCAGCAGCCTAGAAACCACCTATGGCTACACCTTC
.	TRBJ1-2	16	TRBD1	TRBV25-1	CASSFTGGSGTYGYTF	TGTGCCAGCAGTTTCACAGGGGGCTCTGGGACTTATGGCTACACCTTC
.	TRBJ2-6	14	.	TRBV29-1	CSAISGSGANVLTF	TGCAGCGCCATTTCGGGCTCTGGGGCCAACGTCCTGACTTTC
.	TRBJ2-2	13	.	TRBV6-4	CASSDSGVGELFF	TGTGCCAGCAGTGACTCGGGCGTCGGGGAGCTGTTTTTT
.	TRBJ1-6	13	.	TRBV12-3/TRBV12-4	CASSFGDNSPLHF	TGTGCCAGCAGTTTTGGGGATAATTCACCCCTCCACTTT
.	TRBJ2-7	14	.	TRBV30	CAWSVQGSSYEQYF	TGTGCCTGGAGTGTACAAGGAAGCTCCTACGAGCAGTACTTC
.	TRBJ1-5	12	.	TRBV10-2	CASSGLNQPQHF	TGCGCCAGCAGCGGCCTCAATCAGCCCCAGCATTTT
.	TRBJ1-1	19	TRBD1	TRBV27	CASSALYQVGDRANTEAFF	TGTGCCAGCAGTGCCCTTTACCAGGTAGGGGACAGGGCGAACACTGAAGCTTTCTTT
few	TRBJ2-2	16	.	TRBV30	CAWRTGTPKNTGELFF	TGTGCCTGGAGGACCGGGACACCTAAAAACACCGGGGAGCTGTTTTTT
once	TRBJ1-2	11	.	TRBV5-8	CASSLSRGYTF	TGTGCCAGCAGCTTGTCCAGAGGCTACACCTTC
.	TRBJ2-7	15	TRBD1	TRBV3-1/TRBV3-2	CASSQDPGTGMPRYF	TGTGCCAGCAGCCAAGACCCGGGGACAGGGATGCCTCGGTACTTC
.	TRBJ2-6	16	TRBD1	TRBV19	CASSIPRQGIYDVLTF	TGTGCCAGTAGTATTCCGAGACAGGGGATTTATGACGTCCTGACTTTC
.	TRBJ1-1	15	.	TRBV6-5	CASSSLEAVYLGAFF	TGTGCCAGCAGTTCCTTGGAAGCCGTATATCTAGGAGCTTTCTTT
.	TRBJ1-4	14	TRBD1	TRBV6-6	CATKPGQVNEKLFF	TGTGCCACGAAACCGGGACAGGTTAATGAAAAACTGTTTTTT
.	TRBJ2-5	15	.	TRBV10-3	CAISESGTFQETQYF	TGTGCCATCAGTGAGTCGGGGACTTTTCAAGAGACCCAGTACTTC
.	TRBJ1-2	14	.	TRBV28	CASSKLEGLKGYTF	TGTGCCAGCAGTAAATTAGAGGGGCTTAAGGGCTACACCTTC
.	TRBJ1-5	14	.	TRBV6-5	CASSYSEGNQPQHF	TGTGCCAGCAGTTACTCGGAGGGGAATCAGCCCCAGCATTTT
.	TRBJ2-3	15	.	TRBV13	CASSLGGGVPDTQYF	TGTGCCAGCAGCTTAGGTGGAGGGGTTCCAGATACGCAGTATTTT
once	TRBJ2-5	17	.	TRBV12-5	CASGLVMKEWDQETQYF	TGTGCTAGTGGTTTGGTAATGAAGGAGTGGGACCAAGAGACCCAGTACTTC
few	TRBJ2-5	14	TRBD2	TRBV29-1	CSVALGLAGGPQYF	TGCAGCGTTGCTTTAGGGCTAGCGGGGGGCCCACAGTACTTC
.	TRBJ2-3	15	TRBD2	TRBV24-1	CATSDTSGGANTQYF	TGTGCCACCAGTGATACTAGCGGGGGGGCAAATACGCAGTATTTT
.	TRBJ1-1	10	.	TRBV10-3	CAIGDTEAFF	TGTGCCATCGGGGACACTGAAGCTTTCTTT
.	TRBJ1-5	15	.	TRBV19	CASSPRGQTYQPQHF	TGTGCCAGTAGTCCCCGGGGTCAGACTTATCAGCCCCAGCATTTT
.	TRBJ2-1	16	TRBD1	TRBV6-6	CASSYLQGTGGNEQFF	TGTGCCAGCAGTTACCTTCAGGGGACAGGAGGCAATGAGCAGTTCTTC
.	TRBJ1-4	19	.	TRBV28	CASSVRGYSPKTTNEKLFF	TGTGCCAGCAGCGTCCGGGGGTATAGCCCGAAGACAACTAATGAAAAACTGTTTTTT
.	TRBJ1-1	15	TRBD1	TRBV9	CASSAQTGGYTEAFF	TGTGCCAGCAGCGCTCAAACAGGGGGCTACACTGAAGCTTTCTTT
.	TRBJ2-3	15	.	TRBV5-4	CASSLFDRRTDTQYF	TGTGCCAGCAGCTTGTTCGACAGGCGGACAGATACGCAGTATTTT